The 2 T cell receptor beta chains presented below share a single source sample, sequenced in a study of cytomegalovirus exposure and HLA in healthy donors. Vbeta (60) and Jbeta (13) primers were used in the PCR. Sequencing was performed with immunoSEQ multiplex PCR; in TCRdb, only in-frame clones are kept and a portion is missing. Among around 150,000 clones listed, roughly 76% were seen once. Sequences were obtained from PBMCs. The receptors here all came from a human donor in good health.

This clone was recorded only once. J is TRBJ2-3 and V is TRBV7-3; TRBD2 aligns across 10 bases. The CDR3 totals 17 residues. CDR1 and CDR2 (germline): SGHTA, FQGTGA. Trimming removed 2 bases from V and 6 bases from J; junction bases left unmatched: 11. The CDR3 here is CASSLYSAGGPLDTQYF. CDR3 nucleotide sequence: TGTGCCAGCAGCTTATACTCAGCGGGAGGGCCGTTGGATACGCAGTATTTT.

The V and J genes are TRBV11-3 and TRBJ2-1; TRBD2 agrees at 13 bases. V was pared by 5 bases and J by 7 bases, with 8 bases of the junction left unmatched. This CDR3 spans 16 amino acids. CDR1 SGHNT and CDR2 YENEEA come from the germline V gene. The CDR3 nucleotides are TGTGCCAGCAGCCCGGGGACTAGCGGGAAGTTGAATGAGCAGTTCTTC. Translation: CASSPGTSGKLNEQFF.